The clone carrying this TCR beta chain was picked up one time. This sample is part of a study of lymphopenia after photon versus proton radiotherapy. Sequenced by immunoSEQ multiplex PCR; TCRdb stores in-frame clones only, minus some. The sample holds about 58,000 clones, roughly 80% seen once. The source is a man in his sixties with pancreatic cancer. The sequencing used peripheral blood, collected from a patient treated with proton-based radiotherapy.

The CDR3 spells CASLPTGAQGETQYF. The CDR3, as DNA: TGTGCCAGCCTACCGACAGGGGCGCAGGGAGAGACCCAGTACTTC. The rearrangement uses TRBV27 and TRBJ2-5, with TRBD1 matching 8 bases. The V gene's germline CDR1 is MNHEY and CDR2 SMNVEV (reference sequence). Trimming removed 8 bases from V and 4 bases from J; junction bases left unmatched: 12. The CDR3 spans 15 residues.